This record looks at one T cell receptor (beta chain) sequence and its context. Original processing notes: Amplifying reference gene primers gave estimates of nucleated cell counts. TCRdb's table, derived via immunoSEQ multiplex PCR, lists solely in-frame clones and lacks some. V, J and clone size derive from that table, while D and trimming were established from the DNA sequence. This table has around 150,000 clones, roughly 79% appearing once. Germline V CDR1 and CDR2: SGHRS, YFSETQ. The CDR3 consists of 13 residues. V lost 0 bases to trimming and J lost 7 bases, with 7 bases between them. This specimen belongs to a study of blood T cell repertoires in COVID-19.

V and J are TRBV5-1 and TRBJ2-2, with no clear D. Input material: peripheral blood. This TCR derives from a woman of 80 years or more with acute or convalescent COVID-19. The CDR3, as DNA: TGCGCCAGCAGCTTGGGGAGTGACGGGGAGCTGTTTTTT. Translation: CASSLGSDGELFF. The full variable domain, rest sourced from reference TRBV5-1 and TRBJ2-2, is KAGVTQTPRYLIKTRGQQVTLSCSPISGHRSVSWYQQTPGQGLQFLFEYFSETQRNKGNFPGRFSGRQFSNSRSEMNVSTLELGDSALYLCASSLGSDGELFFGEGSRLTVL.